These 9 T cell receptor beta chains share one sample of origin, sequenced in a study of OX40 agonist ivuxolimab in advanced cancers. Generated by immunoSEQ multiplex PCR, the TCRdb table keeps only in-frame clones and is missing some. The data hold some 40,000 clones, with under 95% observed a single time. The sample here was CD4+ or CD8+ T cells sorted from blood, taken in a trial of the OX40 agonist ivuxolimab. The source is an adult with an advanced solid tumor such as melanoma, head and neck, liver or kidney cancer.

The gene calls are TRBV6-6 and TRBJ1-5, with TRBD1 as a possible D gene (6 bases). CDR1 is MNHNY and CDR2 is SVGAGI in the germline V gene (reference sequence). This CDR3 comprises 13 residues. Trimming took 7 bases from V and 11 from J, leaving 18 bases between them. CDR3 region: CASTHREFESQHF. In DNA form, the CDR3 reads TGTGCCAGCACCCACAGGGAATTCGAGTCCCAGCATTTT.

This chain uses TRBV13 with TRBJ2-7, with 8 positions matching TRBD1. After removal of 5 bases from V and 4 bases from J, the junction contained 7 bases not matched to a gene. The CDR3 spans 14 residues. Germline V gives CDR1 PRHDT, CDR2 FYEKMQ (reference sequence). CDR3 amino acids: CASSVDRGHYEQYF. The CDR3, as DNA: TGTGCCAGCAGCGTAGACAGGGGTCATTACGAGCAGTACTTC.

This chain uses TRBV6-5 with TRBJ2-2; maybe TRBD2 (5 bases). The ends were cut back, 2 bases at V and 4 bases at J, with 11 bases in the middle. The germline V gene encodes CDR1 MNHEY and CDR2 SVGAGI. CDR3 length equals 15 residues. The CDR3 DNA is TGTGCCAGCAGTTACGTAAGGGCGGGCACCGGGGAGCTGTTTTTT. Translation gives CASSYVRAGTGELFF.

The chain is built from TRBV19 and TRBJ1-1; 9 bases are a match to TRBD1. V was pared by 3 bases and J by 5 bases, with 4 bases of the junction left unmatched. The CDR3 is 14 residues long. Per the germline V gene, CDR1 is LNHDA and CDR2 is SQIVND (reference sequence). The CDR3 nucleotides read TGTGCCAGTAGTATGGGGACAGGGCGGACTGAAGCTTTCTTT. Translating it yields CASSMGTGRTEAFF. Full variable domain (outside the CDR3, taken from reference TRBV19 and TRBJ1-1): DGGITQSPKYLFRKEGQNVTLSCEQNLNHDAMYWYRQDPGQGLRLIYYSQIVNDFQKGDIAEGYSVSREKKESFPLTVTSAQKNPTAFYLCASSMGTGRTEAFFGQGTRLTVV.

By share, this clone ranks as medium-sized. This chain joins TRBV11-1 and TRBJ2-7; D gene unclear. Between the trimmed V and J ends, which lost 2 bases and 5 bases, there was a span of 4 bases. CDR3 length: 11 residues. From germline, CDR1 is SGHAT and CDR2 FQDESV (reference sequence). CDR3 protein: CASSLHHEQYF. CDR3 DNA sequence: TGTGCCAGCAGCTTACATCACGAGCAGTACTTC.

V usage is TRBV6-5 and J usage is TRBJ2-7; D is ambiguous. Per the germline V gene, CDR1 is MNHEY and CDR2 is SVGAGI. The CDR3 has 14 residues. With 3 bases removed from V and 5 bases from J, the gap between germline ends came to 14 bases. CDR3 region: CASSYISTRNEQYF. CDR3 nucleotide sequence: TGTGCCAGCAGTTATATCAGCACCCGCAACGAGCAGTACTTC.

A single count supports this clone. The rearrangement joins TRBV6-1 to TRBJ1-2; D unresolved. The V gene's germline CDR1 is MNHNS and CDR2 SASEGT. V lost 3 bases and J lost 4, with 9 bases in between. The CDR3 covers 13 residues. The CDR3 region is CASSDGIVYGYTF. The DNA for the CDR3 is TGTGCCAGCAGTGATGGTATTGTCTATGGCTACACCTTC.

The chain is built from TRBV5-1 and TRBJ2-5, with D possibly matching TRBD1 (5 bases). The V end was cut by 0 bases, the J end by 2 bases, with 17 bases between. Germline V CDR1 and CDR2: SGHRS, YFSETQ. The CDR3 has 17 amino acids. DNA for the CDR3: TGCGCCAGCAGCTTGGGGCAGGGATATCGGACACAAGAGACCCAGTACTTC. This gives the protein CASSLGQGYRTQETQYF.

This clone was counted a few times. The chain's CDR3 is CASSPRRMNTEAFF. CDR3 sequence (DNA): TGTGCCAGCAGCCCCCGAAGGATGAACACTGAAGCTTTCTTT. The V and J genes are TRBV14 and TRBJ1-1; D not certain. From germline, CDR1 is SGHDN and CDR2 FVKESK. The CDR3 runs to 14 residues. V lost 4 bases, J lost 0 bases, and 9 bases lay in between.